This T cell receptor (beta chain) is drawn from a study of pediatric ulcerative colitis. Points from the study as a whole: Ulcerative colitis patients shared more blood-rectal clones than controls.

The sample holds a few counts of this clone. Its antigen is not known. This was a survey-level run. Profiled with immunoSEQ multiplex PCR; TCRdb holds only in-frame clones, not every one. The table lists around 65,000 clones, about three quarters of them singletons. The sample consisted of blood. The TCR was taken from a boy aged 5-17 years with moderate ulcerative colitis.

For the CDR3, the DNA is TGTGCCAGCACCTCAGGTGGCACCATGAACACTGAAGCTTTCTTT. Translation gives CASTSGGTMNTEAFF. The rearrangement links TRBV9 to TRBJ1-1; D is uncertain. The CDR3 sequence is 15 residues long. Germline values: CDR1 SGDLS, CDR2 YYNGEE. Deletions cut 6 bases from V and 0 bases from J, with 15 bases between.